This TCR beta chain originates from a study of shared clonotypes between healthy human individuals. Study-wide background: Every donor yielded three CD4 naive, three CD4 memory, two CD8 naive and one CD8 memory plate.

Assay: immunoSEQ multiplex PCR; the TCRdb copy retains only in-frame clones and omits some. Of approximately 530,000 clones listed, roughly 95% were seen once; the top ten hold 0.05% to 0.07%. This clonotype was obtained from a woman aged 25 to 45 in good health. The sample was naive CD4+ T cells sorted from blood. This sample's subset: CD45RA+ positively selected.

The CDR3: CASSLDPGYYEQYF. The CDR3 bases are TGTGCCAGCAGCTTAGATCCGGGTTACTACGAGCAGTACTTC. This sequence joins TRBV11-2 and TRBJ2-7, with D unresolved. CDR1 and CDR2 (germline): SGHAT, FQNNGV. The CDR3 contains 14 residues. The V end lost 0 bases, the J end lost 3 bases, and 9 bases lay between the germline ends.